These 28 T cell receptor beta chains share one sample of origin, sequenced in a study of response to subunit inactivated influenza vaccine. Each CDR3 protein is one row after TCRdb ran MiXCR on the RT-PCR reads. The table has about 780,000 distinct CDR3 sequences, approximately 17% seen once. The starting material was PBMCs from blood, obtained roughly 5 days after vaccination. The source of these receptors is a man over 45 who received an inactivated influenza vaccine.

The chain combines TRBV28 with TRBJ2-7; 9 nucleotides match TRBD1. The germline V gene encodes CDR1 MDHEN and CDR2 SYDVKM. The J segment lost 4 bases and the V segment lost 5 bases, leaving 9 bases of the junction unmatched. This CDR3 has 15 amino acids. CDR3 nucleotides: TGTGCCAGCAGTACCGTGGACAGGGGAGGGTACGAGCAGTACTTC. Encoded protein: CASSTVDRGGYEQYF.

The CDR3 protein is CSARFEGARRNEQFF. The DNA for the CDR3 is TGCAGTGCTAGATTTGAGGGGGCAAGGCGGAATGAGCAGTTCTTC. The rearrangement links TRBV20-1 to TRBJ2-1, with 7 bases that match TRBD1. Trimming removed 2 bases from V and 7 bases from J; junction bases left unmatched: 11. The CDR3 runs 15 residues. The V gene's germline CDR1 is DFQATT and CDR2 SNEGSKA (reference sequence).

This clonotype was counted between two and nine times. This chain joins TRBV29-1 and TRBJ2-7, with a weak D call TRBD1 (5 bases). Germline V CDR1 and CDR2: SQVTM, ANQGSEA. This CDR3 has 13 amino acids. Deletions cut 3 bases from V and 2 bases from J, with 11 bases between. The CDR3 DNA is TGCAGCGTTGAGTCAGGGTCGACCTACGAGCAGTACTTC. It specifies CSVESGSTYEQYF.

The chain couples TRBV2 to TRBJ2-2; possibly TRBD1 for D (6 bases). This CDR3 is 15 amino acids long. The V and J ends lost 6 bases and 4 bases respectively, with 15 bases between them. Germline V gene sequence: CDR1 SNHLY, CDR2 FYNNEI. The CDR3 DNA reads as TGTGCCAGCAGAAAAGGGGGAATAGGCACCGGGGAGCTGTTTTTT. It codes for CASRKGGIGTGELFF.

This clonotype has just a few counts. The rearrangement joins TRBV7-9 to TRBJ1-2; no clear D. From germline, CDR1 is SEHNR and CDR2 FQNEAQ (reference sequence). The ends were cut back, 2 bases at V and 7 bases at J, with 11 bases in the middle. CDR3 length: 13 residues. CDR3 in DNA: TGTGCCAGCAGCTTAAATGTCCAAGGTGGCTACACCTTC. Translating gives CASSLNVQGGYTF. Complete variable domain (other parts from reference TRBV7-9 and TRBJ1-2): DTGVSQNPRHKITKRGQNVTFRCDPISEHNRLYWYRQTLGQGPEFLTYFQNEAQLEKSRLLSDRFSAERPKGSFSTLEIQRTEQGDSAMYLCASSLNVQGGYTFGSGTRLTVV.

In DNA form, the CDR3 reads TGTGCCAGCAGTTACTCGCGAGGGGGACTCTACGAGCAGTACTTC. Protein sequence: CASSYSRGGLYEQYF. The chain uses TRBV28 and TRBJ2-7; D is tentatively TRBD1 or TRBD2 (6 bases each). The CDR3 is made up of 15 amino acids. Germline V gene sequence: CDR1 MDHEN, CDR2 SYDVKM. V lost 4 bases to trimming and J lost 3 bases, with 16 bases between them.

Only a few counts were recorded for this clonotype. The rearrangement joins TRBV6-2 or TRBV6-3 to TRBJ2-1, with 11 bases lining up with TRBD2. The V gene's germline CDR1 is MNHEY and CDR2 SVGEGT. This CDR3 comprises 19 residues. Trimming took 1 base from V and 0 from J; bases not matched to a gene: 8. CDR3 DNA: TGTGCCAGCAGTTACTGGGTTAGCGGGGGGGGAAGCTCCTACAATGAGCAGTTCTTC. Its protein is CASSYWVSGGGSSYNEQFF.

The CDR3 protein is CASSEGKTRSYEQYF. CDR3 in DNA: TGTGCCAGCAGCGAGGGGAAGACACGCTCCTACGAGCAGTACTTC. The chain combines TRBV5-4 with TRBJ2-7, with D perhaps TRBD1 or TRBD2 (5 bases each). The CDR3 consists of 15 residues. Germline V gene data show CDR1 as SGHNT and CDR2 as YYREEE (reference sequence). With 4 bases removed from V and 0 bases from J, the gap between germline ends came to 14 bases.

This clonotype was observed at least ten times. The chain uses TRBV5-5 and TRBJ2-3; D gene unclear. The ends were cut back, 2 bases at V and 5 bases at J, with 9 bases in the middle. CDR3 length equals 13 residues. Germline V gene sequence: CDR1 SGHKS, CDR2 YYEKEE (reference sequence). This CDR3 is CASSFTTKDTQYF. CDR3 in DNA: TGTGCCAGCAGCTTTACAACTAAAGATACGCAGTATTTT.

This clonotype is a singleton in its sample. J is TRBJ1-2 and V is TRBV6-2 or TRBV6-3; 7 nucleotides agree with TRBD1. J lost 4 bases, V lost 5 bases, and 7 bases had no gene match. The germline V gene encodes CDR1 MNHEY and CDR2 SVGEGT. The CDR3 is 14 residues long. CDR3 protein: CASSTPGQIYGYTF. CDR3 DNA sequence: TGTGCCAGCAGTACCCCGGGACAGATCTATGGCTACACCTTC.

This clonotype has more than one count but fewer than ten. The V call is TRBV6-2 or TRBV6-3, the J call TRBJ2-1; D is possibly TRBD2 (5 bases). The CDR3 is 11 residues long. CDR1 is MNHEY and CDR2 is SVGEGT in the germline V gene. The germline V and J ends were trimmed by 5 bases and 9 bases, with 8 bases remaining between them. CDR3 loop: CASSSSVEQFF. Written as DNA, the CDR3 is TGTGCCAGCAGTAGTAGCGTTGAGCAGTTCTTC.

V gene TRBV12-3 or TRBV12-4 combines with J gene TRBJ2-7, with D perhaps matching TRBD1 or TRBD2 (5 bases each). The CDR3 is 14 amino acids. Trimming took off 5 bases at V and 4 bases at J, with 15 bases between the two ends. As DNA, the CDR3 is TGTGCCAGCAGTCCTCCCCGGGACGTTTACGAGCAGTACTTC. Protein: CASSPPRDVYEQYF.

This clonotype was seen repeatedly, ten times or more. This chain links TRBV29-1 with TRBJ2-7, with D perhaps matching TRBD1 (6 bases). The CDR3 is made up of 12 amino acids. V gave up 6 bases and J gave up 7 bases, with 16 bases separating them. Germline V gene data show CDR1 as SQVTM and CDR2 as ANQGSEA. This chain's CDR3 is CSVTRSGEEQYF. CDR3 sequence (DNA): TGCAGCGTCACCAGGTCAGGGGAAGAGCAGTACTTC.

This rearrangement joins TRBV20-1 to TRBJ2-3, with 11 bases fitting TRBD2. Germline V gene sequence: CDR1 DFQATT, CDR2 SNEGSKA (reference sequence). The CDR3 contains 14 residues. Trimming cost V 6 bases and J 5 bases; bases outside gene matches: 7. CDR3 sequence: CSAKLAGARDTQYF. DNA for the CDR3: TGCAGTGCAAAACTAGCGGGGGCGAGAGATACGCAGTATTTT.

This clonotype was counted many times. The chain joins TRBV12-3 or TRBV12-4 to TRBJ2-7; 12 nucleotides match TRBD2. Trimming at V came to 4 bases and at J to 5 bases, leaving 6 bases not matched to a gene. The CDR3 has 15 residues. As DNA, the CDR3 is TGTGCCAGCAGTTACCGGACTAGCGGGATTCACGAGCAGTACTTC. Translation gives CASSYRTSGIHEQYF.

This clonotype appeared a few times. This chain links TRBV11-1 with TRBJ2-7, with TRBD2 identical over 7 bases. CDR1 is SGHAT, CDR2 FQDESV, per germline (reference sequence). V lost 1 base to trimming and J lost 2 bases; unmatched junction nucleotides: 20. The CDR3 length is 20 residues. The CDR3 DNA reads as TGTGCCAGCAGCTTAGTTTACCGGCGGGAGAGCGAAACTTTTACCTACGAGCAGTACTTC. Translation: CASSLVYRRESETFTYEQYF.

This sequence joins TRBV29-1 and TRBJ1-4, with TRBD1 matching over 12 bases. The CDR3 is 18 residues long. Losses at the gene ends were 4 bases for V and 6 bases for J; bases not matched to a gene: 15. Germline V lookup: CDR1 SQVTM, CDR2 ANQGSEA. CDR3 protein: CSVVLRGDRGRMHEKLFF. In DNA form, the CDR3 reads TGCAGCGTTGTCCTACGGGGGGACAGGGGGCGCATGCATGAAAAACTGTTTTTT. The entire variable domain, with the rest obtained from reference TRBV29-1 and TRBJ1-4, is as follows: SAVISQKPSRDICQRGTSLTIQCQVDSQVTMMFWYRQQPGQSLTLIATANQGSEATYESGFVIDKFPISRPNLTFSTLTVSNMSPEDSSIYLCSVVLRGDRGRMHEKLFFGSGTQLSVL.

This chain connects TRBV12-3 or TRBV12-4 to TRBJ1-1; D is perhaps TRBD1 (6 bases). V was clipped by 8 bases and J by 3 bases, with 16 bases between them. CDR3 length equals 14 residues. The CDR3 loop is CASQGGGRYTEAFF. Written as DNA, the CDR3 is TGTGCCAGCCAAGGGGGGGGTAGATACACTGAAGCTTTCTTT.

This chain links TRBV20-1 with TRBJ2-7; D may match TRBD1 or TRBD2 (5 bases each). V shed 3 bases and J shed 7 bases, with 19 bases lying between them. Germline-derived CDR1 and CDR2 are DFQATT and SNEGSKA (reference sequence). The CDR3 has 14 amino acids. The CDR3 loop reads CSASITGPFGEQYF. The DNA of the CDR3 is TGCAGTGCTAGTATAACGGGACCCTTCGGAGAGCAGTACTTC.

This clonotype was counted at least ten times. CDR3 nucleotides: TGTGCCAGCAGTTTATTGGCGGGGGGGCTAGATGAGCAGTTCTTC. It specifies CASSLLAGGLDEQFF. The chain recombines TRBV27 with TRBJ2-1; 9 positions match TRBD2. With V trimmed by 1 base and J by 8 bases, 6 bases remained unmatched. This CDR3 comprises 15 residues. CDR1 MNHEY and CDR2 SMNVEV come from the germline V gene (reference sequence).

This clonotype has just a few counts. The CDR3 coding sequence is TGTGCCAGCAGTTTAGACCGAATCAAGTACAATGAGCAGTTCTTC. Translation: CASSLDRIKYNEQFF. The chain is built from TRBV28 and TRBJ2-1, with D unclear. The length of the CDR3 is 15 residues. The V gene's germline CDR1 is MDHEN and CDR2 SYDVKM. V was pared by 2 bases and J by 4 bases, with 12 bases between. Drawing the rest from reference TRBV28 and TRBJ2-1, the complete variable domain is DVKVTQSSRYLVKRTGEKVFLECVQDMDHENMFWYRQDPGLGLRLIYFSYDVKMKEKGDIPEGYSVSREKKERFSLILESASTNQTSMYLCASSLDRIKYNEQFFGPGTRLTVL.

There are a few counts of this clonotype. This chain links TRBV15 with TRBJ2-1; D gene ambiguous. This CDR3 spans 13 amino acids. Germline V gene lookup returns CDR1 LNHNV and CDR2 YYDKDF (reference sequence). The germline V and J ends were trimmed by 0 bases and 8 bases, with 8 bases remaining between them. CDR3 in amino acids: CATSREGSDEQFF. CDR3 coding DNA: TGTGCCACCAGCAGAGAGGGATCGGATGAGCAGTTCTTC.

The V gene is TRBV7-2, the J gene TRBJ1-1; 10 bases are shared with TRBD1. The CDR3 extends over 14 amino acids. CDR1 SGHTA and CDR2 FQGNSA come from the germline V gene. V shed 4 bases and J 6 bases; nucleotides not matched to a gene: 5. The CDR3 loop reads CASSWDRGFSEAFF. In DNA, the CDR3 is TGTGCCAGCAGCTGGGACAGGGGATTCTCTGAAGCTTTCTTT.

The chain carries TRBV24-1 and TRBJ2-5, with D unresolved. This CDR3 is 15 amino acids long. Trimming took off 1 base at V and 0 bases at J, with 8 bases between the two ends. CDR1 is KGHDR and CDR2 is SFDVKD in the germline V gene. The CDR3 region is CATSDFVVDQETQYF. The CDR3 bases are TGTGCCACCAGTGATTTCGTTGTTGACCAAGAGACCCAGTACTTC.

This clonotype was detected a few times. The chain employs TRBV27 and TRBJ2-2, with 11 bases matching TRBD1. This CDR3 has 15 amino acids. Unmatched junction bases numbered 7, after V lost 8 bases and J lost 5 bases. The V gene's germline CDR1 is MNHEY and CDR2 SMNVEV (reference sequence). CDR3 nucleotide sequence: TGTGCCAGCCGCAGGGGGACAGGGGGAACCGGGGAGCTGTTTTTT. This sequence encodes CASRRGTGGTGELFF.

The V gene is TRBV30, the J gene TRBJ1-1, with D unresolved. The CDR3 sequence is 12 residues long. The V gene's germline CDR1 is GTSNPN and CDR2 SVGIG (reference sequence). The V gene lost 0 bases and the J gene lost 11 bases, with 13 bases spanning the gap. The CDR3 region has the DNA TGTGCCTGGAGTGTACGACTAGGGCACGCTTTCTTT. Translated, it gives CAWSVRLGHAFF.

CDR3 nucleotide sequence: TGCAGTGCTAGAGTACAGGGGGCCAAAAACATTCAGTACTTC. It encodes CSARVQGAKNIQYF. The chain employs TRBV20-1 and TRBJ2-4; 7 bases map to TRBD1. This CDR3 spans 14 amino acids. V lost 1 base and J lost 1; bases outside the gene matches: 1. CDR1 DFQATT and CDR2 SNEGSKA come from the germline V gene (reference sequence).

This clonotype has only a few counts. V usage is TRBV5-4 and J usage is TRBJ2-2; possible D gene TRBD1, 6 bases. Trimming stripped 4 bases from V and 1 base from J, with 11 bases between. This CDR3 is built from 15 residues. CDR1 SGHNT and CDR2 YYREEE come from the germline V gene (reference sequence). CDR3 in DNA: TGTGCCAGCAGCGCAGGGGACGGGAACACCGGGGAGCTGTTTTTT. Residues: CASSAGDGNTGELFF.